A single sample gave rise to the 3 T cell receptor beta chains below, sequenced in a study of T cells after yellow fever vaccination. TCRdb reprocessed the 5' RACE reads with MiXCR, giving one entry per CDR3 protein. In the table there are roughly 190,000 distinct CDR3 sequences, 9.5% to 11% of which are singletons. The specimen comprised CD8+ T cells sorted from PBMCs, sampled 15 days after the yellow fever booster vaccination. The receptors originated from a man younger than 35 who received the YFV17D yellow fever vaccine.

This clonotype was seen only a few times. This rearrangement joins TRBV4-1 to TRBJ2-3; the match to TRBD2 covers 7 bases. Germline CDR1 is MGHRA and CDR2 is YSYEKL. After removal of 9 bases from V and 0 bases from J, the junction contained 6 bases not matched to a gene. The length of the CDR3 is 14 residues. The DNA of the CDR3 is TGCGCCAGGAGAGCGGGGACTAGCACAGATACGCAGTATTTT. It encodes CARRAGTSTDTQYF.

The sample holds many counts of this clonotype. This chain joins TRBV9 and TRBJ2-2; no definite D call. V was trimmed by 3 bases and J by 9 bases, leaving 12 bases between them. Germline loops: CDR1 SGDLS, CDR2 YYNGEE. The CDR3 is made up of 13 amino acids. This CDR3 reads CASSGPGDRELFF. CDR3 sequence (DNA): TGTGCCAGCAGCGGACCAGGTGACCGGGAGCTGTTTTTT.

The chain is built from TRBV6-5 and TRBJ1-1; TRBD1 matches 7 bases. This CDR3 spans 13 amino acids. The germline gives CDR1 MNHEY, CDR2 SVGAGI. V trimming: 2 bases; J trimming: 7 bases; junction bases outside the gene matches: 4. Here the CDR3 reads CASSYQGQSEAFF. CDR3 nucleotides: TGTGCCAGCAGTTACCAGGGACAGAGTGAAGCTTTCTTT.